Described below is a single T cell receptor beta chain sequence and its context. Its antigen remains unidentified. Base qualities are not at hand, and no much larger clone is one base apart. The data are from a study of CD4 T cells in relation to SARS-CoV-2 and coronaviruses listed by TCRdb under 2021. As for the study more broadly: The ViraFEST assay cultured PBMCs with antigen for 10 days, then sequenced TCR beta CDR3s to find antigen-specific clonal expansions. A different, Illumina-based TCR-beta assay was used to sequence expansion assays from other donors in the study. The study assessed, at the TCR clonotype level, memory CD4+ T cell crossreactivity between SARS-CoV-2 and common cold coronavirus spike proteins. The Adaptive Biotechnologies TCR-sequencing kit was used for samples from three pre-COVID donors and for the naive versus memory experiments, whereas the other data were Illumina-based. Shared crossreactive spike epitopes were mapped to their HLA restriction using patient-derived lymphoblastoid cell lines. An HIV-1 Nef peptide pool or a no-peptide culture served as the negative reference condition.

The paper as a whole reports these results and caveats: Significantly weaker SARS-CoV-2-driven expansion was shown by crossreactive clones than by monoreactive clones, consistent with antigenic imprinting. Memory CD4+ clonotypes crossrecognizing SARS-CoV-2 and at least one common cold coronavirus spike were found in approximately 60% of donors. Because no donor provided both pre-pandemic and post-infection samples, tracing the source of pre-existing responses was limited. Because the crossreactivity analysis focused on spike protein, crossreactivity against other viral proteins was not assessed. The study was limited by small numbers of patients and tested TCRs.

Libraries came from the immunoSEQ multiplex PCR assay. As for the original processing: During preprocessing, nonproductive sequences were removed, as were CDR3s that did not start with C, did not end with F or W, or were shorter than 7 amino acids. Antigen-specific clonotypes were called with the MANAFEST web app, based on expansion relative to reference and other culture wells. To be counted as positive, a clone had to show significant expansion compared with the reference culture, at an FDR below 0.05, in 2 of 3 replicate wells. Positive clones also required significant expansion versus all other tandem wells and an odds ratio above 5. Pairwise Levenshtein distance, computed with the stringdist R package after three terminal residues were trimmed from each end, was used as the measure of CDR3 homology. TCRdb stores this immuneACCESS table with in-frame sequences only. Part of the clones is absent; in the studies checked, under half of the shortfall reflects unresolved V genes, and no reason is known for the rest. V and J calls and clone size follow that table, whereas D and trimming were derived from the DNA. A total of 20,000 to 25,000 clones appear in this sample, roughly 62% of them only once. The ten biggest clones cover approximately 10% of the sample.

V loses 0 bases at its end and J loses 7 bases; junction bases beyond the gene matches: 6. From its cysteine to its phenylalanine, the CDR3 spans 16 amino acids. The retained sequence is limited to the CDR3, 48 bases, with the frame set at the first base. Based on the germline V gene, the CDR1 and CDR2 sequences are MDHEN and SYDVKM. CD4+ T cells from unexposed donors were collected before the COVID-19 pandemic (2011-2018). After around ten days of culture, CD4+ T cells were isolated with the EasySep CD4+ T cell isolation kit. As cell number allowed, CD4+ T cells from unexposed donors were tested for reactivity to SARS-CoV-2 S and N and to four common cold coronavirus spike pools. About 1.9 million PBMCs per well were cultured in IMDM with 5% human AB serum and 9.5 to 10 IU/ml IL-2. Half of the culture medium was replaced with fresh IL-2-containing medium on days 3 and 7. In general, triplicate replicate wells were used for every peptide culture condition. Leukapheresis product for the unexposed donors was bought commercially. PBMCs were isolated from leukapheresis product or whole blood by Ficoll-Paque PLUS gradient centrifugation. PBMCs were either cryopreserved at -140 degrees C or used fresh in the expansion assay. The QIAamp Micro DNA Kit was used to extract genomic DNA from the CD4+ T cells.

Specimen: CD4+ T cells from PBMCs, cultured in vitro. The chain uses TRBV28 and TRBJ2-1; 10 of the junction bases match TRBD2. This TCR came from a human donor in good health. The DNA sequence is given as TGTGCCAGCAGTTTATGGGCTAGCGGGAGTAGTAATGAGCAGTTCTTC. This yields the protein CASSLWASGSSNEQFF.